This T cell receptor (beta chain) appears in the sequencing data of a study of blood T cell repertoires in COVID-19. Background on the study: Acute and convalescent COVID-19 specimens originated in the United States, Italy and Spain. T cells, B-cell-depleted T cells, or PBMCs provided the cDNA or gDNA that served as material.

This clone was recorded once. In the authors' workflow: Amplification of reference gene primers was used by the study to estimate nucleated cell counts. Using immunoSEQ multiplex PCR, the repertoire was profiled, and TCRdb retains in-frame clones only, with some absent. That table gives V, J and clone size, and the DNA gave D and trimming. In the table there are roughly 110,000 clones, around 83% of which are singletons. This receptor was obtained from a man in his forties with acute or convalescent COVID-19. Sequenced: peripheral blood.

The CDR3 is CASSLYQGGNTGELFF. For the CDR3, the DNA is TGTGCCAGCAGTTTATATCAGGGCGGGAACACCGGGGAGCTGTTTTTT. The rearrangement joins TRBV27 to TRBJ2-2; a weak D match, TRBD1 (5 bases). This CDR3 has 16 amino acids. Germline CDR1 MNHEY, CDR2 SMNVEV (reference sequence). The V end was cut by 1 base, the J end by 1 base, with 10 bases between.